These 2 T cell receptor beta chains originate from one sample sequenced in a study of long-term antiretroviral therapy in people with HIV. At the survey level, the v3.0 immunoSEQ assay was run. Generated by immunoSEQ multiplex PCR, the TCRdb table keeps only in-frame clones and is missing some. The sample lists 30,000 to 50,000 clones, approximately 87% occurring once. Sequenced here: unsorted PBMCs, sampled 1.2 years after starting antiretroviral therapy. The source is a woman aged 50 to 65 with HIV.

This rearrangement joins TRBV9 to TRBJ2-7, with 12 bases aligning to TRBD2. Germline assignment: CDR1 SGDLS and CDR2 YYNGEE. V was pared by 4 bases and J by 2 bases, with 4 bases of the junction left unmatched. There are 15 residues in the CDR3. This CDR3 reads CASSPRTSGTYEQYF. CDR3 DNA sequence: TGTGCCAGCAGCCCACGGACTAGCGGGACCTACGAGCAGTACTTC.

This sequence joins TRBV9 and TRBJ2-7; possibly TRBD1 for D (6 bases). The CDR3 loop spans 14 amino acids. Trimming took off 3 bases at V and 2 bases at J, with 12 bases between the two ends. Germline-derived CDR1 and CDR2 are SGDLS and YYNGEE. In DNA form, the CDR3 reads TGTGCCAGCAGCGAAGAGGACAGTCCCTACGAGCAGTACTTC. This codes for CASSEEDSPYEQYF.